Below, 13 T cell receptor beta chains from the same sample are listed, as sequenced in a study of vaccination and CD4 T cells after COVID-19. Treatment specified: approximately 10-day PBMC culture with coronavirus spike peptide pools or control peptides (ViraFEST assay). For these TCRs, the target antigens are not known. Sequence data for DNA of cultured CD4+ T cells were generated by the Oncomine TCR Beta short-read assay. TCRdb re-called the PCR reads through MiXCR, storing one row per CDR3 protein. The sample has 9,500 to 15,000 distinct CDR3 sequences, 30% seen once. Sequencing was done on a sample of cultured CD4+ T cells from blood. The receptor set was obtained from a human donor with COVID-19.

The V and J genes are TRBV5-6 and TRBJ2-7; the D is unclear. The CDR3 runs 14 residues. Trimming took off 2 bases at V and 2 bases at J, with 11 bases between the two ends. The germline gives CDR1 SGHDT, CDR2 YYEEEE. CDR3 region: CASSFYTVTYEQYF. The CDR3 DNA is TGTGCCAGCAGCTTCTATACCGTCACCTACGAGCAGTACTTC. Supplemented by reference TRBV5-6 and TRBJ2-7, the full variable domain reads DAGVTQSPTHLIKTRGQQVTLRCSPKSGHDTVSWYQQALGQGPQFIFQYYEEEERQRGNFPDRFSGHQFPNYSSELNVNALLLGDSALYLCASSFYTVTYEQYFGPGTRLTVT.

This clonotype was observed a single time. The J gene is TRBJ2-1, the V gene TRBV19; D is uncertain. Trimming pared 10 bases from V and 5 bases from J, leaving 12 bases between. The CDR3 extends over 12 amino acids. CDR1 LNHDA and CDR2 SQIVND come from the germline V gene (reference sequence). The chain's CDR3 is CATKVPNNEQFF. CDR3 DNA: TGTGCCACTAAAGTACCTAACAATGAGCAGTTCTTC.

The chain joins TRBV7-6 to TRBJ1-1, with unresolved D. From germline, CDR1 is SGHVS and CDR2 FNYEAQ. CDR3 length: 13 amino acids. The V end was cut by 2 bases, the J end by 5 bases, with 9 bases between. The CDR3 loop reads CASSLRAATEAFF. The CDR3 nucleotides read TGTGCCAGCAGCTTAAGGGCCGCAACTGAAGCTTTCTTT.

The J gene is TRBJ1-1, the V gene TRBV18; TRBD1 matches at 8 bases. The CDR3 consists of 14 residues. Germline CDR1 and CDR2: KGHSH and LQKENI. Trimming removed 1 base from V and 7 bases from J; junction bases left unmatched: 5. The CDR3 region is CASSPRDRRYEAFF. The DNA of the CDR3 is TGTGCCAGCTCACCACGGGACAGGAGATATGAAGCTTTCTTT.

The chain recombines TRBV5-4 with TRBJ1-6, with D perhaps matching TRBD1 (5 bases). Germline values: CDR1 SGHNT, CDR2 YYREEE (reference sequence). The V gene lost 6 bases and the J gene lost 4 bases, with 14 bases spanning the gap. The CDR3 loop spans 15 amino acids. CDR3 amino acids: CASNGTPMYNSPLHF. The CDR3 bases are TGTGCCAGCAACGGGACTCCTATGTATAATTCACCCCTCCACTTT.

This clonotype was detected a few times. The J gene is TRBJ1-2, the V gene TRBV19; 8 bases are a match to TRBD1. Germline CDR1 and CDR2: LNHDA and SQIVND (reference sequence). V was pared by 3 bases and J by 7 bases, with 10 bases of the junction left unmatched. The CDR3 spans 15 residues. CDR3 residues: CASSIRTGRLTGYTF. The CDR3 bases are TGTGCCAGTAGTATCCGGACAGGGCGTTTGACTGGCTACACCTTC.

The chain couples TRBV11-2 to TRBJ2-5, with 7 bases fitting TRBD1. V lost 1 base and J lost 0; bases outside the gene matches: 2. The CDR3 is 15 residues long. CDR1 is SGHAT, CDR2 FQNNGV, per germline. CDR3 residues: CASSLGDRNQETQYF. DNA for the CDR3: TGTGCCAGCAGCTTAGGGGACAGAAACCAAGAGACCCAGTACTTC.

This clonotype was detected a few times. The chain has TRBV27 and TRBJ1-5; D ambiguous. Germline V gene data show CDR1 as MNHEY and CDR2 as SMNVEV (reference sequence). V lost 2 bases, J lost 8 bases, and 13 bases lay in between. This CDR3 comprises 14 residues. In DNA, the CDR3 is TGTGCCAGCAGTTTAATCGGAGCCCCCGAGCCCCAGCATTTT. It yields the protein CASSLIGAPEPQHF.

This clonotype was found a few times. V is TRBV28 and J is TRBJ1-2; D perhaps matches TRBD1 (5 bases). This CDR3 is built from 16 residues. V lost 3 bases, J lost 4 bases, and 18 bases lay in between. CDR1 is MDHEN, CDR2 SYDVKM, per germline. The CDR3 region is CASSFDGAALGYGYTF. The CDR3 bases are TGTGCCAGCAGTTTCGATGGGGCGGCCTTGGGCTATGGCTACACCTTC.

This clonotype is a singleton in its sample. This rearrangement joins TRBV20-1 to TRBJ2-4; no clear D. The CDR3 is 14 amino acids. The V gene's germline CDR1 is DFQATT and CDR2 SNEGSKA (reference sequence). CDR3 in amino acids: CSAVVPGWENIQYF. As DNA, the CDR3 is TGCAGCGCTGTAGTTCCCGGGTGGGAAAACATTCAGTACTTC.

The rearrangement uses TRBV18 and TRBJ1-2; unclear D gene. CDR1 KGHSH and CDR2 LQKENI come from the germline V gene. V lost 2 bases and J 4 bases, leaving 8 bases between the germline ends. The CDR3 totals 13 residues. CDR3 in amino acids: CASSPGPVYGYTF. CDR3 DNA: TGTGCCAGCTCACCAGGCCCAGTCTATGGCTACACCTTC.

This clonotype was counted between two and nine times. The V gene is TRBV20-1, the J gene TRBJ2-5; a weak D match, TRBD1 (6 bases). Germline lookup yields CDR1 DFQATT and CDR2 SNEGSKA (reference sequence). Trimming left V 2 bases short and J 4 bases short, with 14 bases between. The CDR3 contains 14 residues. The CDR3 DNA reads as TGCAGTGCTAGATTATCCGGGACAACAGAGACCCAGTACTTC. Translated: CSARLSGTTETQYF.

This clonotype was detected only a few times. The chain combines TRBV10-3 with TRBJ1-1; TRBD1 agrees at 7 bases. Germline trimming cut 3 bases from V and 7 bases from J; bases unmatched to any gene: 5. The CDR3 covers 13 residues. CDR1 and CDR2 (germline): ENHRY, SYGVKD. The CDR3, as DNA: TGTGCCATCAGTGACCGACAGGGAAGTGAAGCTTTCTTT. This gives the protein CAISDRQGSEAFF.